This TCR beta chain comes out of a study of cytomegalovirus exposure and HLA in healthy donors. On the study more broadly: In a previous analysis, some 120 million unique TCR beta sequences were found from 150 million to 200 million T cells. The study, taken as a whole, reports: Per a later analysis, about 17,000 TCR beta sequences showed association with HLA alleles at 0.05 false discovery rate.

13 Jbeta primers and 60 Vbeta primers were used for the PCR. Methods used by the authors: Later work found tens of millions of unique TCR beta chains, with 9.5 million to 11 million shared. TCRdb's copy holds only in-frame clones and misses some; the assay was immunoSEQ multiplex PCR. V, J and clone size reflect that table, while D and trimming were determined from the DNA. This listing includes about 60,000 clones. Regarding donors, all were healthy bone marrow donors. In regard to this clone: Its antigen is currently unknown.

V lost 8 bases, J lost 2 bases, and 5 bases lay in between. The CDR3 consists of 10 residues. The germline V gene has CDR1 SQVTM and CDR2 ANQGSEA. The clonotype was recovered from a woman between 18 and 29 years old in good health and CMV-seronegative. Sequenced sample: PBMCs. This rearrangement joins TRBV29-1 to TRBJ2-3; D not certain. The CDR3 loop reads CSSFTDTQYF. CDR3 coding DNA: TGCAGCTCATTCACAGATACGCAGTATTTT.